This T cell receptor (beta chain) is drawn from a study of blood T cell repertoires in COVID-19. Across the study: Acute and convalescent COVID-19 samples came from the United States, Italy and Spain. T cells, B-cell-depleted T cells, or PBMCs supplied cDNA or gDNA.

As processed by the authors: Estimates of nucleated cell counts were drawn from the amplification of reference gene primers. Measured with immunoSEQ multiplex PCR; TCRdb has only the in-frame clones, and not every one. D and trimming were read from the DNA, whereas the V and J calls and clone size are those reported in that table. The data show about 270,000 clones, 81% seen once. Per germline, CDR1 MNHEY and CDR2 SVGAGI. V dropped 4 bases and J dropped 5; count of bases not matched to a gene: 7. The length of the CDR3 is 16 residues. The receptor's source is a woman aged 55-70 years with active or convalescent COVID-19. The chain carries TRBV6-5 and TRBJ2-5; TRBD2 agrees at 13 bases. Sequenced input: peripheral blood. The CDR3, as DNA: TGTGCCAGCAGTTTCCAACTAGCGGGGGGGCGGGAGACCCAGTACTTC. This codes for CASSFQLAGGRETQYF.